This T cell receptor beta chain is drawn from a study of T-cell reconstitution after alpha-beta-depleted transplantation in children. This CDR3 has 14 residues. CDR1 MNHEY and CDR2 SMNVEV come from the germline V gene (reference sequence). The germline V and J ends were trimmed by 2 bases and 5 bases, with 13 bases remaining between them. Researchers prepared the TCRbeta library using unique molecular identifiers, the study reports. MiXCR was run by TCRdb on the PCR reads, yielding one entry per CDR3 protein. In the table there are 400,000 to 450,000 distinct CDR3 sequences, around two fifths of which are singletons. The table lists this clonotype with many counts. No antigen is known for it. Whole-study findings and limits: Surviving recipient T cells and thymic progenitors produced the high day-60 TCRbeta diversity seen in some patients.

The V and J genes are TRBV27 and TRBJ2-7, with D perhaps matching TRBD2 (5 bases). Material: PBMCs, obtained before TCRalphabeta/CD19-depleted stem cell transplant. The receptor was derived from a girl aged 2 to 9 with aplastic anemia, due to receive a stem cell transplant. CDR3 DNA: TGTGCCAGCAGTTTACGGGGAACTTTACACGAGCAGTACTTC. The encoded protein is CASSLRGTLHEQYF.